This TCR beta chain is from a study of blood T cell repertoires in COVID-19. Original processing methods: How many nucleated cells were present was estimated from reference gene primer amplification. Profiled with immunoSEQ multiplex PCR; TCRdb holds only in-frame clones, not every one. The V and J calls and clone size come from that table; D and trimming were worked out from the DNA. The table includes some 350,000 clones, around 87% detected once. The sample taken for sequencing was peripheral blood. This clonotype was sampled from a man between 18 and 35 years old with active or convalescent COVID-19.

The chain's CDR3 is CASSLASTGELFF. In DNA form, the CDR3 reads TGCGCCAGCAGCTTGGCCTCGACCGGGGAGCTGTTTTTT. The chain uses TRBV5-1 and TRBJ2-2, with no clear D. Germline CDR1 and CDR2: SGHRS and YFSETQ. Trimming stripped 0 bases from V and 5 bases from J, with 5 bases between. The CDR3 length is 13 residues.